These T cell receptor beta chains were read from a single sample in a study of shared clonotypes between healthy human individuals. The table came from immunoSEQ multiplex PCR; TCRdb's copy has only in-frame clones and leaves some out. The sample has millions of clones, about 92% seen once. What was sequenced was naive CD8+ T cells from PBMCs. The receptors shown here come from a man in his late teens or twenties in good health. Some clones in this sample may be carry-over from other donors' samples. The conserved cysteine and the conserved F or W are not part of the CDR3 here.

TRBJ2-7	TRBV9	ASSVFSQNYEQY
TRBJ2-5	TRBV7-9	ASSITPGAPQETQY
TRBJ2-7	TRBV5-5	ASSPWGEAYEQY
TRBJ2-5	TRBV5-1	ASSLVPGLAGQETQY
TRBJ1-3	TRBV4-3	ASSPMSGNGNTIY
TRBJ1-3	TRBV9	ASSPPGDGNTIY
TRBJ1-1	TRBV6-1	ASVQGWTEAF
TRBJ2-7	TRBV7-8	ASSLVRLALPYEQY
TRBJ2-5	TRBV27	ASSLTRRGETQY
TRBJ2-2	TRBV29-1	SVTGLRPGELF
TRBJ2-5	TRBV6-1	ASSGDGKQETQY
TRBJ1-1	TRBV6-1	ASSASPRVVYTEAF
TRBJ2-7	TRBV7-9	ASSPGYEQY
TRBJ1-2	TRBV28	ASSINTGGLYGYT
TRBJ2-7	TRBV27	ASSLRLQGEQY
TRBJ2-2	TRBV27	ASSLGETNTGELF
TRBJ2-1	TRBV5-1	ASSPSLAGSFNEQF
TRBJ2-2	TRBV5-1	ASSLAFGRDTGELF
TRBJ1-2	TRBV5-1	ASSFGGNYGYT
TRBJ2-6	TRBV5-1	ASSGPGTSGANVLT
TRBJ2-2	TRBV13	ASSTGTANTGELF
TRBJ2-7	TRBV27	ASSLRAASPVSYEQY